Listed here are 3 T cell receptor beta chains from one sample, sequenced in a study of early T cells in non-severe SARS-CoV-2 infection. TCRdb used MiXCR to reprocess the 5' RACE reads, holding one entry per CDR3 protein. The sample contains some 54,000 distinct CDR3 sequences, about 11% of which appear only once. The sequenced sample consisted of whole blood. These receptors were taken from an adult who was a healthcare worker with PCR-confirmed SARS-CoV-2 infection or an uninfected control (not recorded which).

This clonotype was observed at least ten times. The chain recombines TRBV12-3 or TRBV12-4 with TRBJ2-3; TRBD2 aligns across 16 bases. The J segment lost 6 bases and the V segment lost 5 bases, leaving 8 bases of the junction unmatched. The CDR3 is 17 residues long. The CDR3 DNA follows: TGTGCCAGCAGTGCCGGGACTAGCGGGGGGGCCGCCGATACGCAGTATTTT. It encodes CASSAGTSGGAADTQYF.

Remarks on this clonotype: A much larger clone lies a single base off, so this may be a read error. The rearrangement links TRBV9 to TRBJ2-5, with TRBD2 matching over 7 bases. The CDR3 totals 15 residues. In germline, CDR1 is SGDLS, CDR2 YYNGEE. The DNA for the CDR3 is TGTGCCAGCACTCAGGGAGGGGCCAACCAAAAGACCCAGTACTTC. Translating gives CASTQGGANQKTQYF.

The chain recombines TRBV7-2 with TRBJ2-3; D remains unclear. Trimming took off 1 base at V and 4 bases at J, with 6 bases between the two ends. CDR1 and CDR2 from the germline V gene are SGHTA and FQGNSA. The CDR3 extends over 13 amino acids. CDR3 DNA: TGTGCCAGCAGCTTAGGTGTCCCAGATACGCAGTATTTT. Its protein is CASSLGVPDTQYF.